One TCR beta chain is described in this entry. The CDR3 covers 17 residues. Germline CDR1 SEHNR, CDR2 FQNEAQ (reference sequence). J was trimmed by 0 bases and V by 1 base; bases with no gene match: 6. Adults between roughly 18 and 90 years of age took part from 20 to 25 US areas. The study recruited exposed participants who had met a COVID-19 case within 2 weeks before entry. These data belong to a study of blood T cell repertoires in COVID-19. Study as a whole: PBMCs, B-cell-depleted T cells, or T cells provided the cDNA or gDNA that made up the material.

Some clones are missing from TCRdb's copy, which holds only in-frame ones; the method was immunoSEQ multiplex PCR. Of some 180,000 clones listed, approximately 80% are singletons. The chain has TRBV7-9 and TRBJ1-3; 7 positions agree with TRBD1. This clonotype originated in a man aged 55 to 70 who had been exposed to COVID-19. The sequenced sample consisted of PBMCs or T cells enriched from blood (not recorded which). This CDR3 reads CASSLEGAGTSGNTIYF. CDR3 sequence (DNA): TGTGCCAGCAGCTTAGAGGGGGCCGGGACCTCTGGAAACACCATATATTTT.